These 9 T cell receptor beta chains originate from one sample sequenced in a study of breast tumors, draining lymph nodes, adjacent tissues. MiXCR, run by TCRdb on the multiplex PCR reads, gives a single entry per CDR3 protein. The table records tens of thousands of distinct CDR3 sequences, about 20% of them present only once. Axillary draining lymph nodes of breast cancer patients supplied the node samples. Source material: axillary lymph node tissue. The receptors shown here come from a female donor with breast cancer. Some clones in this sample may be carry-over from other donors' samples.

A note on this clonotype: Compared with germline, one end of the junction differs, possibly owing to a read error. V usage is TRBV19 and J usage is TRBJ2-2; possible D gene TRBD2, 5 bases. CDR3 length: 15 residues. Germline CDR1 reads LNHDA; CDR2 reads SQIVND (reference sequence). The CDR3: CASSIGGTNTGEQFF. The CDR3 bases are TGTGCCAGTAGTATAGGGGGAACGAACACCGGGGAGCAGTTTTTT.

This clonotype was recorded a few times. The chain employs TRBV28 and TRBJ1-5; D not certain. Trimming stripped 2 bases from V and 6 bases from J, with 2 bases between. Germline V gene lookup returns CDR1 MDHEN and CDR2 SYDVKM. This CDR3 has 11 residues. CDR3 protein: CASSLGQPQHF. The DNA of the CDR3 is TGTGCCAGCAGTTTAGGTCAGCCCCAGCATTTT.

This clonotype was observed at least ten times. The chain recombines TRBV12-3 or TRBV12-4 with TRBJ2-1; weak D call: TRBD1 (6 bases). This CDR3 has 16 amino acids. The germline V and J ends were trimmed by 4 bases and 0 bases, with 13 bases remaining between them. The DNA of the CDR3 is TGTGCCAGCAGTTACCAGGGGCCCGACTCCTACAATGAGCAGTTCTTC. Translation gives CASSYQGPDSYNEQFF.

This clonotype was seen at least ten times. CDR3 sequence reads: CSADGDYEQYF. Here the CDR3 DNA reads TGCAGTGCTGATGGAGACTACGAGCAGTACTTC. This chain joins TRBV20-1 and TRBJ2-7, with no clear D. V was trimmed by 5 bases and J by 3 bases, leaving 8 bases between them. The V gene's germline CDR1 is DFQATT and CDR2 SNEGSKA (reference sequence). The CDR3 has 11 amino acids.

This clonotype was seen ten or more times. The CDR3 is CASSYQGGATNEKLFF. CDR3 sequence (DNA): TGTGCCAGCAGCTACCAGGGGGGTGCAACTAATGAAAAACTGTTTTTT. This chain uses TRBV7-2 with TRBJ1-4; 7 bases are shared with TRBD1. Germline CDR1 SGHTA, CDR2 FQGNSA. V dropped 4 bases and J dropped 0; count of bases not matched to a gene: 5. CDR3 size: 16 residues.

The chain has TRBV30 and TRBJ1-5, with D uncertain. V was pared by 1 base and J by 0 bases, with 10 bases between. In germline, CDR1 is GTSNPN, CDR2 SVGIG (reference sequence). This CDR3 region has 15 residues. The CDR3 bases are TGTGCCTGGAGTGGCCAGGTTAATAGCAATCAGCCCCAGCATTTT. This translates into CAWSGQVNSNQPQHF.

This clonotype was recorded many times. The chain joins TRBV3-1 to TRBJ1-6, with a weak D call TRBD1 (6 bases). The CDR3 consists of 15 residues. Germline CDR1 LGHDT, CDR2 YNNKEL (reference sequence). The V end was cut by 0 bases, the J end by 9 bases, with 12 bases between. CDR3: CASSQERTVGSPLHF. Written as DNA, the CDR3 is TGTGCCAGCAGCCAAGAAAGGACAGTCGGTTCACCCCTCCACTTT.

In this sample, this clonotype turned up many times. The J gene is TRBJ2-3, the V gene TRBV5-8; D could derive from TRBD1 or TRBD2 (5 bases each). V was shortened by 6 bases and J by 0 bases, with 17 bases between the two germline ends. The CDR3 consists of 16 residues. Germline values: CDR1 SGHTS, CDR2 YDEGEE. The CDR3 bases are TGTGCCAGCAACCGCCCCTGGGGGAGCAGCACAGATACGCAGTATTTT. As protein: CASNRPWGSSTDTQYF. The full variable domain, in which reference TRBV5-8 and TRBJ2-3 provide the parts outside the CDR3, is EAGVTQSPTHLIKTRGQQATLRCSPISGHTSVYWYQQALGLGLQFLLWYDEGEERNRGNFPPRFSGRQFPNYSSELNVNALELEDSALYLCASNRPWGSSTDTQYFGPGTRLTVL.

This clonotype has ten or more counts. The CDR3 DNA follows: TGCGCCAGCAGCTTGAGGTTAGCGGGAGGTTCAAGCTCCTACAATGAGCAGTTCTTC. Translating it yields CASSLRLAGGSSSYNEQFF. J is TRBJ2-1 and V is TRBV5-1; 10 positions agree with TRBD2. Germline V gene sequence: CDR1 SGHRS, CDR2 YFSETQ. This CDR3 is 19 amino acids long. Trimming took 1 base from V and 0 from J; bases not matched to a gene: 10.